This record looks at one T cell receptor (beta chain) sequence and its context. What it recognizes is unknown. The sample originates from a study of T cell responses to AZD1222 COVID-19 vaccine. Germline V gives CDR1 KGHDR, CDR2 SFDVKD. With 2 bases removed from V and 4 bases from J, the gap between germline ends came to 17 bases. This CDR3 is built from 16 residues. Overall study findings and caveats: The donor group comprised mostly white British people and more females; the analysis possibly underestimated clonal diversity. Baseline serology detected seropositivity in only a handful of AZD1222 recipients. Spike-wide vaccine-associated CD4 TCRs dominated at 160-218 and 743-854.

TCRdb's copy holds only in-frame clones and misses some; the assay was immunoSEQ multiplex PCR. The table has tens of thousands of clones, about three quarters seen once. Second-dose schedules of about 4 or about 12 weeks were combined. The chain recombines TRBV24-1 with TRBJ2-7; D gene unclear. The TCR originated in an adult who received the AZD1222 COVID-19 vaccine. The source material was peripheral blood, sampled 28 days after the second AZD1222 dose. The CDR3 loop is CATSDSHGRNSYEQYF. The DNA of the CDR3 is TGTGCCACCAGTGATTCTCACGGACGAAATAGTTACGAGCAGTACTTC.